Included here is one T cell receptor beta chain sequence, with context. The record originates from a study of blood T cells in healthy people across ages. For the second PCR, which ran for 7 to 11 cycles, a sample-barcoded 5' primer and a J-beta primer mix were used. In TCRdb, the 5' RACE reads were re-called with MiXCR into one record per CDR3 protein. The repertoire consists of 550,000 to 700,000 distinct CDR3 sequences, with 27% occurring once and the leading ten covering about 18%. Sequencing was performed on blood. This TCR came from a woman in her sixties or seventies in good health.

The CDR3 loop reads CASRYGRMAGELFF. For the CDR3, the DNA is TGTGCCAGCAGGTACGGACGGATGGCCGGGGAGCTGTTTTTT. The chain uses TRBV3-1 and TRBJ2-2; D gene ambiguous. V was cut by 6 bases and J by 6 bases, with 14 bases left in between. The CDR3 spans 14 residues. Germline V gene lookup returns CDR1 LGHDT and CDR2 YNNKEL (reference sequence). The whole variable domain, filled in from reference TRBV3-1 and TRBJ2-2, reads DTAVSQTPKYLVTQMGNDKSIKCEQNLGHDTMYWYKQDSKKFLKIMFSYNNKELIINETVPNRFSPKSPDKAHLNLHINSLELGDSAVYFCASRYGRMAGELFFGEGSRLTVL.